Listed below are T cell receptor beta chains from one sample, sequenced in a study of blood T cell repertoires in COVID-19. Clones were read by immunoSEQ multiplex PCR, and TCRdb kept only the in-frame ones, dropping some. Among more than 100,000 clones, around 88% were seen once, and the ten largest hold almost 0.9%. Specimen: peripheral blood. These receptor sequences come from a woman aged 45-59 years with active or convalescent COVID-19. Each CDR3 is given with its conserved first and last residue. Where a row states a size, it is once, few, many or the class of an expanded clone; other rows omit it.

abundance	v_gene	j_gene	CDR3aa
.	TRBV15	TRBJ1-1	CATSTGNGAEAFF
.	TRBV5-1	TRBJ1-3	CASSLEQQGNTIYF
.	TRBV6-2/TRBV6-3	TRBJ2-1	CASSSHRAGEQFF
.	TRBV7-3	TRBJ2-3	CASSTRSTSTDTQYF
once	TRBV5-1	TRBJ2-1	CASSFSGTNSYNEQFF
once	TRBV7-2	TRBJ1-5	CASSHSGGTQPQHF
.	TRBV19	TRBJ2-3	CASSIGSSTDTQYF
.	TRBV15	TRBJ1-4	CATSGGQGATNEKLFF
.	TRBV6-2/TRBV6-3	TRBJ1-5	CASSYLDRGIGQPQHF
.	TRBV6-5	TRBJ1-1	CASSSKPGTGDTEAFF
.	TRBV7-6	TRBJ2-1	CASSPGTHHREQFF
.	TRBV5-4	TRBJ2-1	CASSTGQSNEQFF
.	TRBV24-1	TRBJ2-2	CATSDARGTGELFF
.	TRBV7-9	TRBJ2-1	CASSSRQIFSYNEQFF